This TCR beta chain stems from a study of GPR56 and killer-like receptors on CD4 memory cells (dated by TCRdb to between 2017 and 2020). Study-level background: According to the study's proposal, human CD4+ memory T-cell differentiation and cytokine production potential are marked by the progressive acquisition of KLRB1, KLRG1, GPR56 and then KLRF1. The healthy blood donors were described in the study as age-matched to the liver disease patients, whose median age was 68 years.

Instrument used: Illumina HiSeq 2500. For construction of sequencing libraries, the recombined TCRbeta locus was amplified according to a previously published PCR protocol. In the source study's methods: Reads whose average quality score was below 30 were removed, and the reads that remained were processed with IMSEQ. Clonotypes were defined by Vbeta gene, Jbeta gene and CDR3 amino acid sequence. Repertoire overlap between populations was quantified with the Morisita-Horn index computed on the top 100 expanded clones. Clonal diversity was assessed with Rényi diversity profiles calculated on the top 100 expanded clones. After the reads were reprocessed by TCRdb, one entry was made per CDR3 protein sequence, with no DNA. The V and J calls and clone size come from TCRdb's table, not from the authors' own analysis. The sample's clone listing holds 2,400 or so distinct CDR3 sequences. About 4% of the sample comes from the top ten.

The CDR3 goes from the cysteine to the phenylalanine over 16 residues. Nucleotide data are not available. The CDR1 and CDR2 encoded by the germline V gene are MNHEY and SVGAGI. Before TCRbeta sequencing, fluorescence-activated cell sorting was used to enrich five KLR/GPR56-defined CD4+ populations. To test a linear memory differentiation pathway, TCRbeta repertoires were sequenced from five CD4+ T-cell subsets defined by expression of KLRB1, KLRG1, GPR56 and KLRF1. TCR-sequenced cells came from peripheral blood of healthy control individuals, reported as five donors in the TCRbeta analysis figure. The researchers collected heparinized peripheral blood and processed every sample within one hour of retrieval. To isolate peripheral blood mononuclear cells, blood was diluted 1:2 in PBS and put through Biocoll density gradient centrifugation at room temperature. Before flow sorting, freshly isolated PBMCs underwent magnetic sorting with anti-CD4 MicroBeads to enrich CD4+ T cells. A BD FACSAria II was used to sort CD4+ T cells, enriched from the PBMCs of healthy donors, according to marker expression. Surface staining used anti-KLRB1 clone 191B8, anti-KLRF1 clone 4A4.D10 and anti-KLRG1 clone REA261 antibodies from Miltenyi Biotec.

Broad study findings and their caveats: Rather than full repertoires, the diversity and similarity analyses used only the 100 most expanded clones in each population. The authors took the finding that clones dominating late populations 4 and 5 were also present in early populations 1 and 2 as evidence for linear differentiation. Low clonal frequency was observed in the marker-negative population, and a progressive increase in clonal frequency, with a corresponding decrease in TCRbeta diversity, was observed along the proposed pathway. Overlap of TCR repertoires was especially pronounced between late populations 4 and 5, and partly extended to population 3.

Its frequency places this clonotype as medium-sized (0.01 to 0.1%); no count is recorded. There is no known antigen for this receptor. This sequence originates from a human donor in good health. Input material: memory CD4+ T cells from blood. The sequence joins TRBV6-5 to TRBJ1-1; TCRdb reports TRBD1, a call that lacks DNA to check it against. CDR3 loop: CASSYAWQGPGREAFF.